This TCR beta chain was identified during a study of graft-versus-host responses after intestinal transplantation. Whole-study context: For 2 to 4 years after anti-thymocyte globulin induction, all recipients took tacrolimus and steroids.

Turning to this clone: Antigen: not known.

The germline V and J ends were trimmed by 4 bases and 7 bases, with 13 bases remaining between them. This CDR3 spans 13 amino acids. CDR1 is MNHEY and CDR2 is SVGAGI in the germline V gene. Measured with immunoSEQ multiplex PCR; TCRdb has only the in-frame clones, and not every one. The sample has over 55,000 clones; less than 95% are singletons. This sequence was found in a human donor who received an intestinal transplant. The sample here was unstimulated CD8+ T cells sorted from spleen or lymph node cells, taken before intestinal transplant. V usage is TRBV6-5 and J usage is TRBJ1-1; no firm D call. DNA for the CDR3: TGTGCCAGCAGTTCCGGGTTCACTCTTGAAGCTTTCTTT. The encoded protein is CASSSGFTLEAFF.